This passage covers 10 T cell receptor beta chains from one sample sequenced in a study of a mutant IDH1 vaccine in newly diagnosed glioma. Their specific antigens are unknown. The time point was: week 47, end of study. Every vaccine dose comprised 300 ug of mutant IDH1 20-mer peptide plus topical imiquimod. The protocol was immunoSEQ multiplex PCR, while the TCRdb copy is restricted to in-frame clones and leaves out a portion. Of 30,000 to 40,000 clones in the sample, 85% to 90% were seen once. Source: PBMCs, taken from a glioma patient whose treatment included an IDH1 peptide vaccine. The receptors come from a woman in her 30s with glioma.

The chain couples TRBV4-2 to TRBJ2-2; 9 bases agree with TRBD1. The ends lost 0 bases at V and 6 bases at J; junction bases unmatched: 11. The CDR3 totals 18 residues. Germline-derived CDR1 and CDR2 are LGHNA and YNFKEQ. The CDR3 DNA follows: TGTGCCAGCAGCCAAGATAGGGGAACCGGGACAGGGTCCGGGGAGCTGTTTTTT. Amino acids: CASSQDRGTGTGSGELFF.

V is TRBV14 and J is TRBJ2-5, with D possibly TRBD1 on 6 matching bases. This CDR3 has 15 residues. CDR1 is SGHDN and CDR2 is FVKESK in the germline V gene. Trimming stripped 2 bases from V and 1 base from J, with 11 bases between. The CDR3 reads CASSQFRTAQETQYF. The CDR3 bases are TGTGCCAGCAGCCAATTCCGGACAGCCCAAGAGACCCAGTACTTC.

The chain couples TRBV7-9 to TRBJ2-2; 9 bases are a match to TRBD1. Germline V gives CDR1 SEHNR, CDR2 FQNEAQ (reference sequence). With V trimmed by 1 base and J by 3 bases, 0 bases remained unmatched. The CDR3 totals 15 residues. The CDR3 DNA reads TGTGCCAGCAGCTTAGGGGACAGGGACACCGGGGAGCTGTTTTTT. Its protein product is CASSLGDRDTGELFF.

V usage is TRBV5-1 and J usage is TRBJ1-2; TRBD1 matches at 9 bases. Germline V gene data show CDR1 as SGHRS and CDR2 as YFSETQ. The CDR3 has 14 amino acids. J lost 6 bases, V lost 4 bases, and 7 bases had no gene match. This CDR3 reads CASSRDRDRDGYTF. CDR3 DNA: TGCGCCAGCAGCCGGGACCGGGACAGGGATGGCTACACCTTC. Full variable domain (missing parts from reference TRBV5-1 and TRBJ1-2): KAGVTQTPRYLIKTRGQQVTLSCSPISGHRSVSWYQQTPGQGLQFLFEYFSETQRNKGNFPGRFSGRQFSNSRSEMNVSTLELGDSALYLCASSRDRDRDGYTFGSGTRLTVV.

The table lists this clone with a count of one. The rearrangement joins TRBV6-5 to TRBJ1-1, with a weak D call TRBD1 (6 bases). The CDR3 length is 14 residues. Trimming stripped 6 bases from V and 10 bases from J, with 21 bases between. Germline V gene data show CDR1 as MNHEY and CDR2 as SVGAGI. This CDR3 reads CASSVTGTRGRAFF. CDR3 nucleotide sequence: TGTGCCAGCAGCGTCACAGGGACTCGGGGTAGAGCTTTCTTT.

V gene TRBV5-4 combines with J gene TRBJ1-4; 11 bases agree with TRBD1. Germline CDR1 reads SGHNT; CDR2 reads YYREEE (reference sequence). The trim removed 3 bases at V and 6 bases at J, leaving 7 bases unmatched. CDR3 length equals 16 residues. CDR3 nucleotides: TGTGCCAGCAGCTCGGCCGGGGACAGGGGGTATGAAAAACTGTTTTTT. Its protein product is CASSSAGDRGYEKLFF. Complete variable domain (other parts from reference TRBV5-4 and TRBJ1-4): ETGVTQSPTHLIKTRGQQVTLRCSSQSGHNTVSWYQQALGQGPQFIFQYYREEENGRGNFPPRFSGLQFPNYSSELNVNALELDDSALYLCASSSAGDRGYEKLFFGSGTQLSVL.

The V and J genes are TRBV6-5 and TRBJ2-1; 7 nucleotides match TRBD1. The ends lost 7 bases at V and 6 bases at J; junction bases unmatched: 0. The CDR3 has 11 residues. Germline CDR1 and CDR2: MNHEY and SVGAGI. The CDR3 protein is CASKGANEQFF. CDR3 DNA sequence: TGTGCCAGCAAGGGGGCCAATGAGCAGTTCTTC.

The chain has TRBV27 and TRBJ2-7, with TRBD1 identical over 9 bases. The CDR3 covers 17 residues. V trimming: 5 bases; J trimming: 3 bases; junction bases outside the gene matches: 14. CDR1 MNHEY and CDR2 SMNVEV come from the germline V gene (reference sequence). The CDR3 bases are TGTGCCAGCAGTCCCCACCCGCCGGGACAGGGCCTCTACGAGCAGTACTTC. Translated: CASSPHPPGQGLYEQYF.

The gene calls are TRBV12-5 and TRBJ1-1; a weak D match, TRBD1 (5 bases). The CDR3 length is 17 residues. From germline, CDR1 is LGHNT and CDR2 FRNRAP. V was shortened by 6 bases and J by 8 bases, with 28 bases between the two germline ends. This CDR3 is CASGYSTPGPSKSEAFF. The CDR3 region has the DNA TGTGCTAGTGGGTACTCTACTCCGGGACCCTCCAAAAGCGAAGCTTTCTTT.

The rearrangement uses TRBV9 and TRBJ1-1; unclear D gene. Germline V gives CDR1 SGDLS, CDR2 YYNGEE. This CDR3 is built from 13 residues. V lost 4 bases and J 1 base, leaving 8 bases between the germline ends. CDR3 in DNA: TGTGCCAGCAGCTGGTGGTGGAACACTGAAGCTTTCTTT. Translated: CASSWWWNTEAFF. The complete variable domain, with remaining parts taken from reference TRBV9 and TRBJ1-1, reads DSGVTQTPKHLITATGQRVTLRCSPRSGDLSVYWYQQSLDQGLQFLIQYYNGEERAKGNILERFSAQQFPDLHSELNLSSLELGDSALYFCASSWWWNTEAFFGQGTRLTVV.